Listed below are T cell receptor beta chains from one sample, sequenced in a study of shared T cell receptors in the human thymus. Some clones are missing from TCRdb's copy, which holds only in-frame ones; the method was immunoSEQ multiplex PCR. The sample consists of 600,000 to 900,000 clones, 70% to 90% of them appearing once. This sample was also put to use in a study of human thymus T cells.

The sample consisted of thymocytes. Source of these receptors: a girl under two years old with a congenital heart defect. The CDR3 runs from the conserved cysteine through the conserved F or W. A D gene is named only where the DNA matches it firmly. The listing skips clone size in some rows; elsewhere it reads once, few, many or a size class.

cdr3_aa cdr3_nt d_call j_call clone_size v_call
CASRSAVTGSSYEQYF TGTGCCAGCAGGAGCGCTGTAACAGGGAGCTCCTACGAGCAGTACTTC NA TRBJ2-7 few TRBV7-9
CASSIDRGTGVNTEAFF TGTGCCAGTAGTATAGATCGCGGGACAGGGGTGAACACTGAAGCTTTCTTT TRBD1 TRBJ1-1 NA TRBV19
CASSEARDRENEKLFF TGCGCCAGCAGCGAGGCTCGGGACAGGGAGAATGAAAAACTGTTTTTT TRBD1 TRBJ1-4 NA TRBV5-1
CASSSTRFQETQYF TGTGCCAGCAGTTCAACCCGGTTCCAAGAGACCCAGTACTTC NA TRBJ2-5 NA TRBV6-1
CASSLPGEETQYF TGTGCCAGCAGCTTACCGGGGGAAGAGACCCAGTACTTC NA TRBJ2-5 NA TRBV7-7
CASSPRQLNEKLFF TGTGCCAGTAGCCCTAGACAGCTTAATGAAAAACTGTTTTTT NA TRBJ1-4 few TRBV19
CASSLAAVGGARETQYF TGTGCCAGCAGCCTAGCCGCAGTCGGGGGGGCCAGAGAGACCCAGTACTTC TRBD2 TRBJ2-5 NA TRBV7-2
CASSDESPGELFF TGTGCCAGCAGTGATGAGTCTCCCGGGGAGCTGTTTTTT NA TRBJ2-2 NA TRBV6-1
CASRGQGTDTQYF TGTGCCAGCAGAGGACAGGGTACAGATACGCAGTATTTT TRBD1 TRBJ2-3 NA TRBV28
CASSLRKRNEKLFF TGTGCCAGCAGTCTGAGGAAAAGAAATGAAAAACTGTTTTTT NA TRBJ1-4 NA TRBV6-5